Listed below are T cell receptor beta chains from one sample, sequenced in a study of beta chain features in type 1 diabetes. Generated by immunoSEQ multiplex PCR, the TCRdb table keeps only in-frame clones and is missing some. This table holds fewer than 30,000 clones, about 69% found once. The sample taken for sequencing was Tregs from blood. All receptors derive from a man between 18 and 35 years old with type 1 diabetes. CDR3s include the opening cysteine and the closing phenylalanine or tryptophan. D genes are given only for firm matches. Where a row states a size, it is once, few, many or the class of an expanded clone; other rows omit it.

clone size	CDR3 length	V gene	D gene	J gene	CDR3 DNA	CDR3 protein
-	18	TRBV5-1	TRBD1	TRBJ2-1	TGCGCCAGCAGCTTCCAGGGGGTGGTGGGGGTCCCTTACAATGAGCAGTTCTTC	CASSFQGVVGVPYNEQFF
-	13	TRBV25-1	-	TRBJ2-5	TGTGCCAGCACCGGGTTTGGACAAGAGACCCAGTACTTC	CASTGFGQETQYF
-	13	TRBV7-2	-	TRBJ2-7	TGTGCCAGCAGCTTGGTCCGGGCCTACGAGCAGTACTTC	CASSLVRAYEQYF
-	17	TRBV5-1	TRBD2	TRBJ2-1	TGCGCCAGCAGCTTTCTAGCGGGAGGTATAACGGGCAATGAGCAGTTCTTC	CASSFLAGGITGNEQFF
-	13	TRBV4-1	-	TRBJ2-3	TGCGCCAGCAGCCAAGCAAACACAGATACGCAGTATTTT	CASSQANTDTQYF
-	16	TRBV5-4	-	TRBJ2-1	TGTGCCAGCAGCTTGGGGACTGATCTCTCCTACAATGAGCAGTTCTTC	CASSLGTDLSYNEQFF
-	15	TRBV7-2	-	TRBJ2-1	TGTGCCAGCAGCTTAGGGGCGGGCCGCCACAATGAGCAGTTCTTC	CASSLGAGRHNEQFF
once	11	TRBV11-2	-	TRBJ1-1	TGTGCCAGCAGCTTTCTCACTGAAGCTTTCTTT	CASSFLTEAFF
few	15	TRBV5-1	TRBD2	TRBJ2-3	TGCGCCAGCAGCTTGGCTAGCGGGAGCACAGATACGCAGTATTTT	CASSLASGSTDTQYF
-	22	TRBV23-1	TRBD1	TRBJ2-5	TGCGCCAGCAGTCAATCTCGAGGAGGCCAGGGGGTATCAATGGGTCACCAAGAGACCCAGTACTTC	CASSQSRGGQGVSMGHQETQYF
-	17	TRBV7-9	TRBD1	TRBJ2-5	TGTGCCAGCAGCAATCTCGGTGGGACAGCTAACCAAGGGACCCAGTACTTC	CASSNLGGTANQGTQYF
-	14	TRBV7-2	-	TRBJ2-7	TGTGCCAGCAGCCCTGCCCGACAGTCCTACGAGCAGTACTTC	CASSPARQSYEQYF
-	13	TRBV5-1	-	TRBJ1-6	TGCGCCAGCAGCTTGGTACGGGATTCACCCCTCCACTTT	CASSLVRDSPLHF
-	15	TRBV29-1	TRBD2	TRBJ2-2	TGCAGCGTTGGACTAGCGGGAGGGAACACCGGGGAGCTGTTTTTT	CSVGLAGGNTGELFF
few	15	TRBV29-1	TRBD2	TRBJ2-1	TGCAGCGTTGGGCGATCCGGGAGGTCCTACAATGAGCAGTTCTTC	CSVGRSGRSYNEQFF
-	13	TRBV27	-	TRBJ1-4	TGTGCCAGCAGTTTAAACAGATGGGAAAAACTGTTTTTT	CASSLNRWEKLFF
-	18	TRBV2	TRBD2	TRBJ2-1	TGTGCCAGCAGGGGGACTAGCGGGAGGACCACTCAATACAATGAGCAGTTCTTC	CASRGTSGRTTQYNEQFF
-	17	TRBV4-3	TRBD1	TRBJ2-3	TGCGCCAGCAGCCAAGATCCCTGGACAGGGGACACAGATACGCAGTATTTT	CASSQDPWTGDTDTQYF
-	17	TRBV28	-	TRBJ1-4	TGTGCCAGCAGTTTCAGTCTGGACTCAACAACTAATGAAAAACTGTTTTTT	CASSFSLDSTTNEKLFF
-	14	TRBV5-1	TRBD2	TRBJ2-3	TGCGCCAGCAGTCTCTCCTCTGGGAGCGGGGGGCCTTGTTTT	CASSLSSGSGGPCF
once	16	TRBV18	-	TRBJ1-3	TGTGCCAGCTCACCTACGGCAGGGGATAGAAGAAACACCATATATTTT	CASSPTAGDRRNTIYF
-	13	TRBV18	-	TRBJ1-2	TGTGCCAGCTCACCTGGAGGTGATAACCTCTGCACCTTC	CASSPGGDNLCTF
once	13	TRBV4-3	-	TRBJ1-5	TGCGCCAGCAGCCAAGACGAGGGTCAGCCCCAGCATTTT	CASSQDEGQPQHF
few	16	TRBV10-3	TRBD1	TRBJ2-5	TGTGCCATCAGTTCCGGGACAGGGGGCGCGGGGGAGACCCAGTACTTC	CAISSGTGGAGETQYF
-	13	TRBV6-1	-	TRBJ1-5	TGTGCCAGCAGTGCAATGAGCAATCAGCCCCAGCATTTT	CASSAMSNQPQHF
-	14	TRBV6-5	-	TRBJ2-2	TGTGCCAGCAGGAACCCTCTCCGAGGTGGGGAGCTGTTTTTT	CASRNPLRGGELFF
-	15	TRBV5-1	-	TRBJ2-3	TGCGCCAGCAGCTTGCTTGACATCGGAATGGATACGCAGTATTTT	CASSLLDIGMDTQYF
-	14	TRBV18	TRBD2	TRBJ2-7	TGTGCCAGCTCACCGTCTGGGGGGGAAAACGAGCAGTACTTC	CASSPSGGENEQYF
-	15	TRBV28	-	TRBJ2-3	TGTGCCAGCAGTTTTCGGCGGCCGAGCACAGATACGCAGTATTTT	CASSFRRPSTDTQYF
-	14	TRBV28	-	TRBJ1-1	TGTGCCAGCAGTTTACCCAGGGGTGTAACTGAAGCTTTCTTT	CASSLPRGVTEAFF
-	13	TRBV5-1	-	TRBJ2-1	TGCGCCAGCAGCTTGGGGTACAACAATGAGCAGTTCTTC	CASSLGYNNEQFF
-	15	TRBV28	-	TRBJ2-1	TGTGCCAGCAGGCCGACAGTAAGGTTAGGCAATGAGCAGTTCTTC	CASRPTVRLGNEQFF
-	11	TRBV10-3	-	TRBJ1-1	TGTGCCATCAGGGCGAACACTGAAGCTTTCTTT	CAIRANTEAFF
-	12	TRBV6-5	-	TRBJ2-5	TGTGCCAGCAAGCGAACCAGAGAGACCCAGTACTTC	CASKRTRETQYF
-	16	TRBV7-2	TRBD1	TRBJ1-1	TGTGCCAGCAGCTTGGGGCCGGGACAGGGGGGCACTGAAGCTTTCTTT	CASSLGPGQGGTEAFF
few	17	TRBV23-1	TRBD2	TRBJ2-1	TGCGCCAGCAGTCCGCCCTGGACTAGCGGGAAGGTTAACGAGCAGTTCTTC	CASSPPWTSGKVNEQFF
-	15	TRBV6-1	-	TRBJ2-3	TGTGCCAGCAGTAAGGAGCGGGCAACCGTCGGTACGCAGTATTTT	CASSKERATVGTQYF
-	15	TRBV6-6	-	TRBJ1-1	TGTGCCAGCAGTTTTAACAGGGTGGAGAACACTGAAGCTTTCTTT	CASSFNRVENTEAFF
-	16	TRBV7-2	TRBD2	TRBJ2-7	TGTGCCAGCAGCTCTCCATCTAGCGGAGGTCCCTACGAGCAGTACTTC	CASSSPSSGGPYEQYF
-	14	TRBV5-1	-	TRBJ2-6	TGCGCCAGCAGCTTTCAGTCTGGGGCCAACGTCCTGACTTTC	CASSFQSGANVLTF
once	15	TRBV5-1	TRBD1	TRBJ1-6	TGCGCCAGCAGCTCCTGGACAGGGCCAAATTCACCCCTCCACTTT	CASSSWTGPNSPLHF
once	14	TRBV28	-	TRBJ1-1	TGTGCCAGCAGTACTTGGACAGCGAGCACTGAAGCTTTCTTT	CASSTWTASTEAFF
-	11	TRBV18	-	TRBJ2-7	TGTGCCAGCTCACCAGAACAGGGAATAGTCTTC	CASSPEQGIVF
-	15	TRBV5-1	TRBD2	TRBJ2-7	TGCGCCAGCAGGGGGACTAGCGGGAGGATGTACGAGCAGTACTTC	CASRGTSGRMYEQYF
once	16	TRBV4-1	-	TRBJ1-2	TGCGCCAGCAGCCGTGGAAGACCCCAGGGTAGGGATGGCTACACCTTC	CASSRGRPQGRDGYTF
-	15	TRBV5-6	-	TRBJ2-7	TGTGCCAGCAGCTCGGGACCGGGACATTCCTACGAGCAGTACTTC	CASSSGPGHSYEQYF
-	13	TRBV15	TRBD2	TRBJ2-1	TGTGCCACCAGAGGAGGACTAGCGGGAGGGAAGTTCTTC	CATRGGLAGGKFF
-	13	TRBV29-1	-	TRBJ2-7	TGCAGCGTTGAAGATTGGACATACAGCGAGCAGTACTTC	CSVEDWTYSEQYF
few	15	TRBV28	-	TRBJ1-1	TGTGCCAGCACCCGCTACAGGGCCTCGGACACTGAAGCTTTCTTT	CASTRYRASDTEAFF
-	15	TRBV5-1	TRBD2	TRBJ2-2	TGCGCCAGCAGGATGACTAGCGGGACCACCGGGGAGCTGTTTTTT	CASRMTSGTTGELFF
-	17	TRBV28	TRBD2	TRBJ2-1	TGTGCCAGCAGTCCGCCCCAGGGACTAGCGGGTTACAATGAGCAGTTCTTC	CASSPPQGLAGYNEQFF
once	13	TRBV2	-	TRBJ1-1	TGTGCCAGCAGTGTGCGCATGAACACTGAAGCTTTCTTT	CASSVRMNTEAFF
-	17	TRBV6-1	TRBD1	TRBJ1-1	TGTGCCAGCAGTGACTACGACAGGGGGCTGATGAACACTGAAGCTTTCTTT	CASSDYDRGLMNTEAFF
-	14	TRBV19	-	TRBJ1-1	TGTGCCAGTAGTGAATATTCGGGAGGCACTGAAGCTTTCTTT	CASSEYSGGTEAFF
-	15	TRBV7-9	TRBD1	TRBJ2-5	TGTGCCAGCAGCCCCCGGACAGGTAGACAAGAGACCCAGTACTTC	CASSPRTGRQETQYF
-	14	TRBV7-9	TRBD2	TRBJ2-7	TGTGCCAGCAGCTTAGAGGCAGGGACTAAGGTGCAGTACTTC	CASSLEAGTKVQYF
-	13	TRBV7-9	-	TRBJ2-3	TGTGCCAGCAGCTTAGTCGGGTCAGATACGCAGTATTTT	CASSLVGSDTQYF
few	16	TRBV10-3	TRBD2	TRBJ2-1	TGTGCCATCAGTGGGCCTGGGACTAGCGGCTACAATGAGCAGTTCTTC	CAISGPGTSGYNEQFF
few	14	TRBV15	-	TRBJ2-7	TGTGCCACCAGCAGAGACAGGGGTTCCTACGAGCAGTACTTC	CATSRDRGSYEQYF